This T cell receptor (beta chain) is from a study of blood T cell repertoires in COVID-19. Study-level information: COVID-19 samples collected from the United States, Italy and Spain covered acute and convalescent phases. The cDNA or gDNA used as material had been derived from T cells, B-cell-depleted T cells, or PBMCs.

The CDR3 sequence is 14 residues long. Looked up from germline, CDR1 is SNHLY and CDR2 is FYNNEI. With 11 bases removed from V and 4 bases from J, the gap between germline ends came to 19 bases. One Seattle source followed patients from active infection through their disease course. Per the study methods: Estimation of nucleated cell counts was performed using reference gene primer amplification. Assay used: immunoSEQ multiplex PCR; TCRdb lists only in-frame clones, some missing. Clone size and V and J calls were adopted from that table, with D and trimming inferred from the DNA. The repertoire holds 250,000 or so clones, with 90% as singletons.

Material: peripheral blood. The chain links TRBV2 to TRBJ2-3; D might be TRBD2 (7 bases). This clonotype originated in a woman aged 60-70 years with COVID-19, enrolled during active disease. This chain's CDR3 is CASRRGAGADTQYF. CDR3 in DNA: TGTGCCTCTCGGAGGGGGGCGGGGGCAGATACGCAGTATTTT.